This T cell receptor (beta chain) was profiled in a study of beta chain features in type 1 diabetes. The study's findings and limits: The study found moderately but significantly shorter TCRB CDR3s in all four CD4+ subsets of Type 1 diabetes patients.

The ends lost 5 bases at V and 4 bases at J; junction bases unmatched: 6. The CDR3 is 16 residues long. Germline CDR1 and CDR2: SGHTS and YDEGEE. This clone was detected only once. Antigen: not known. Every bit of the isolated RNA underwent reverse transcription, so sequencing read expressed TCRB transcripts. The average output of naive, central memory and regulatory T cell samples was about 3.57 million reads. Sequencing was performed with immunoSEQ multiplex PCR; in TCRdb, only in-frame clones are kept and a portion is missing. Here the sample spans 60,000 or so clones, under 60% being singletons. The specimen was Tregs from blood. The V call is TRBV5-8, the J call TRBJ2-1, with 13 nucleotides matching TRBD2. This TCR was recovered from a woman aged 35 to 49 with type 1 diabetes. The CDR3 spells CASSRRLAGGYNEQFF. DNA for the CDR3: TGTGCCAGCAGTCGCCGACTAGCGGGGGGATACAATGAGCAGTTCTTC.